This paragraph reports one T cell receptor (beta chain). This clonotype occurred many times. Its antigen is unknown. Per-base qualities were not stored, and no clone one base away is much larger. This specimen comes from a study of early T cells in non-severe SARS-CoV-2 infection (TCRdb year 2021). For the wider study: Bulk RNA from unsorted whole blood was used for TCR sequencing, so alpha and beta chains could not be paired. Study-level results and caveats: VDJdb matching was skewed toward anti-spike CD8 responses and likely underestimated virus-specific expansions, missing private and CD4 specificities.

Trimming costs V 0 bases and J 2 bases, and their ends lie 10 bases apart. The CDR3 spans 15 residues, from the cysteine through the phenylalanine. The kept DNA is CDR3 alone, 45 bases in frame from the first base. Per the germline V gene (reference sequence), GTSNPN is the CDR1 and SVGIG is the CDR2. A case-control design nested within a healthcare worker cohort in London, UK, was used, with weekly nasopharyngeal swab PCR tests and blood sampling performed. Between 23 and 31 March 2020, the week of the UK lockdown, healthcare workers were enrolled and then followed up weekly for as long as 16 weeks. To prepare the library, 5' RACE was applied. The sequencer listed for this sample is NextSeq 500. In the TCR library protocol, unique molecular identifiers were attached to individual cDNA molecules to correct for PCR bias and sequencing error. Both TCR alpha and beta chains were sequenced, and tight co-correlation was observed between alpha and beta sequence abundances in each sample. In the paper's pipeline: Decombinator V4 was used to annotate TCR sequences for V gene, J gene and CDR3. TCRs were defined as expanded if a significant change between any two time points was detected under a Poisson model with p below 0.0001. Abundances of TCRs were expressed as counts per million after normalisation to the total number of TCRs sequenced in each sample. MAIT TCRs were defined by TRAV1-2 paired with TRAJ12, TRAJ20 or TRAJ33, and iNKT TCRs by TRAV10 paired with TRAJ18. VDJdb, accessed 1 November 2021, was searched for CMV, EBV and SARS-CoV-2 annotated TCRs, excluding TCRs annotated for multiple antigens. TCRdb itself trimmed the public reads at Q25 with fastp, ran MiXCR and retained productive beta chains. Merged by CDR3 protein, the rows form single entries marked with the most common genes and DNA. The V and J calls and clone size are TCRdb's, not the authors'. The sample table records about 52,000 distinct CDR3 sequences; 6.2% of these occur just once. Jointly, the top ten make up 3% to 4.5% of the sample.

The clonotype comes from an adult who was a healthcare worker with PCR-confirmed SARS-CoV-2 infection or an uninfected control (not recorded which). The chain is assembled from TRBV30 and TRBJ2-2; no D gene call is confident. The sequencing input was whole blood. The CDR3 in this case is CAWSVDPRNTGELFF. The nucleotides read TGTGCCTGGAGTGTAGATCCCAGAAACACCGGGGAGCTGTTTTTT.